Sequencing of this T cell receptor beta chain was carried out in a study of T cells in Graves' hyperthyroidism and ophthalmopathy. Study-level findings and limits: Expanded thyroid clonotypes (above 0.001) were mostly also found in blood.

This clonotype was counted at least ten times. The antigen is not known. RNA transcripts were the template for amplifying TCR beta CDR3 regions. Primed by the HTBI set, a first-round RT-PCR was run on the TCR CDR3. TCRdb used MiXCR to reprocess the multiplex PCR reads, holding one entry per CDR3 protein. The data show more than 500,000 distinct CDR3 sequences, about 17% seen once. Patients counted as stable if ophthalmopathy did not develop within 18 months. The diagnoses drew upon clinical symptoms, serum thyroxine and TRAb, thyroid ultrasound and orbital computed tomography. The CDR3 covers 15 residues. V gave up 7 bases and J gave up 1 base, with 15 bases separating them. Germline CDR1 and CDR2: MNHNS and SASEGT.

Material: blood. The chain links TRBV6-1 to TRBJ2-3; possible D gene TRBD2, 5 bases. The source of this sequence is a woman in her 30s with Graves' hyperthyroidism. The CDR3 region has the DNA TGTGCCAGCAAGGTCCCGGGATCTCGCACAGATACGCAGTATTTT. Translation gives CASKVPGSRTDTQYF.